A selection of T cell receptor beta chains follows, all from one sample in a study of blood T cells in healthy people across ages. Each CDR3 protein gets one entry after TCRdb re-called the 5' RACE reads with MiXCR. This table holds 1.5 million to 2 million distinct CDR3 sequences, around 50% found once. Sequencing was carried out using blood. Receptors originate from a middle-aged woman in good health. Both conserved end residues are trimmed from each CDR3. The listing skips clone size in some rows; elsewhere it reads once, few, many or a size class.

clone size: few; V gene: TRBV12-3/TRBV12-4; CDR3 protein: ASSLGQGVLNEQF
clone size: .; V gene: TRBV14; CDR3 protein: ASSQDGRGTETQF
clone size: .; V gene: TRBV5-1; CDR3 protein: ASSLEAWGRDIQY
clone size: .; V gene: TRBV12-3/TRBV12-4; CDR3 protein: ASSFGQGGGNVLT
clone size: .; V gene: TRBV7-6; CDR3 protein: ASSLEGAGVDNEQF
clone size: .; V gene: TRBV7-7; CDR3 protein: ASSSGELSTDTQY
clone size: once; V gene: TRBV6-1; CDR3 protein: ASSQLRTATLMGGYT
clone size: many; V gene: TRBV5-1; CDR3 protein: ASSLAGETQY
clone size: once; V gene: TRBV7-2; CDR3 protein: ASSLDLGGGFDGYT
clone size: .; V gene: TRBV6-6; CDR3 protein: ASRGTSINEQY
clone size: .; V gene: TRBV19; CDR3 protein: ASRPGSFDNEQF
clone size: .; V gene: TRBV9; CDR3 protein: ASSATGTVNSPLH
clone size: few; V gene: TRBV20-1; CDR3 protein: SASRGLTSGDSQY
clone size: .; V gene: TRBV11-1; CDR3 protein: ASSSHDRKETQY
clone size: .; V gene: TRBV10-3; CDR3 protein: AISVAVGEQY
clone size: .; V gene: TRBV29-1; CDR3 protein: SVERGSNEQF
clone size: .; V gene: TRBV20-1; CDR3 protein: SARALLTKGKLF
clone size: few; V gene: TRBV7-2; CDR3 protein: ASSFMTNTDTQY
clone size: few; V gene: TRBV7-9; CDR3 protein: ASRHEPGLRNEQF
clone size: .; V gene: TRBV7-2; CDR3 protein: ASSLPVSPIYEQY
clone size: few; V gene: TRBV14; CDR3 protein: ASSQRLQVVETQY
clone size: .; V gene: TRBV7-2; CDR3 protein: ASTGGGTSSYGQY
clone size: once; V gene: TRBV2; CDR3 protein: ASSERWNSGASTDTQY
clone size: .; V gene: TRBV4-2; CDR3 protein: ASSKLGQDEKLF
clone size: .; V gene: TRBV24-1; CDR3 protein: ATSDPTTGGTEAF
clone size: .; V gene: TRBV5-1; CDR3 protein: ASSLQGLGSDEQF
clone size: .; V gene: TRBV7-3; CDR3 protein: ASSLTANHNEQF
clone size: .; V gene: TRBV6-1; CDR3 protein: ASMAYTEAF
clone size: .; V gene: TRBV15; CDR3 protein: ATSRDADDQPQH
clone size: .; V gene: TRBV6-2/TRBV6-3; CDR3 protein: ASSLQTGATYNEQF
clone size: .; V gene: TRBV20-1; CDR3 protein: SARQGYT
clone size: .; V gene: TRBV6-1; CDR3 protein: ASRPSRDRAHNYGYT
clone size: .; V gene: TRBV12-3/TRBV12-4; CDR3 protein: ASSASGGDTDTQY
clone size: .; V gene: TRBV5-6; CDR3 protein: ASSRGTSWGDEQF
clone size: few; V gene: TRBV20-1; CDR3 protein: SAANRAGANVLT
clone size: few; V gene: TRBV3-1; CDR3 protein: ASSQIVDSNYGYT
clone size: few; V gene: TRBV7-9; CDR3 protein: ASSLDVGLALQDTQY
clone size: .; V gene: TRBV6-2/TRBV6-3; CDR3 protein: ASLIGGVSGANVLT
clone size: many; V gene: TRBV4-2; CDR3 protein: ASSQGTSGAYEQY
clone size: .; V gene: TRBV28; CDR3 protein: ASSLRWGVGTQY
clone size: .; V gene: TRBV15; CDR3 protein: ATSPQLPWVDSGANVLT
clone size: .; V gene: TRBV10-3; CDR3 protein: AITDSYGYT
clone size: few; V gene: TRBV29-1; CDR3 protein: SVSGGAYTQY
clone size: .; V gene: TRBV5-6; CDR3 protein: ASSFPVGSYEQY
clone size: once; V gene: TRBV25-1; CDR3 protein: ASQTGTASPYGYI
clone size: .; V gene: TRBV20-1; CDR3 protein: SAKSGTGTSGTQETQY
clone size: .; V gene: TRBV11-2; CDR3 protein: ASSSPGGRTDTQY
clone size: few; V gene: TRBV6-2/TRBV6-3; CDR3 protein: ASSDNSGTTQY
clone size: .; V gene: TRBV4-2; CDR3 protein: ASSQGEGVVMNTEAF
clone size: .; V gene: TRBV4-3; CDR3 protein: ASGQDSLAGVGNEQF
clone size: .; V gene: TRBV7-2; CDR3 protein: ASSVNGRETQY
clone size: few; V gene: TRBV6-5; CDR3 protein: ASSYGGGIFSGANVLT
clone size: .; V gene: TRBV20-1; CDR3 protein: SATDRLWRETQY